This T cell receptor beta chain stems from a study of blood T cell repertoires in COVID-19. The wider study: Both acute and convalescent COVID-19 samples were obtained from the United States, Italy and Spain. T cells, B-cell-depleted T cells, or PBMCs provided the cDNA or gDNA that served as material.

Authors' methods: It was from reference gene primer amplification that nucleated cell counts were estimated. Clones were read by immunoSEQ multiplex PCR, and TCRdb kept only the in-frame ones, dropping some. D and trimming come from the DNA, and the V and J calls and clone size come from that table. The table has 260,000 or so clones, roughly 90% seen once. With V trimmed by 5 bases and J by 5 bases, 10 bases remained unmatched. Germline V lookup: CDR1 SEHNR, CDR2 FQNEAQ (reference sequence). This CDR3 region has 15 residues. This rearrangement joins TRBV7-9 to TRBJ2-7, with TRBD1 matching over 9 bases. The TCR sequence derives from a human donor in a cohort sampled during active COVID-19. The sequenced sample consisted of peripheral blood. The chain's CDR3 is CASSPWTGEIHEQYF. Written as DNA, the CDR3 is TGTGCCAGCAGCCCCTGGACAGGGGAGATCCACGAGCAGTACTTC.